This T cell receptor (beta chain) originates from a study of T cell repertoires in cytomegalovirus infection. Study as a whole: Shared public TCR beta signatures pointed to both CMV infection and a matching HLA type. General study findings and limits: Carriers of CMV plus the relevant HLA were identified by cumulative public TCR beta family frequency. HLA-C-restricted TCR beta clonotypes specific for CMV led the ex vivo response.

The CDR3 covers 13 residues. V lost 0 bases to trimming and J lost 3 bases, with 6 bases between them. Per the germline V gene, CDR1 is SGHAT and CDR2 is FQNNGV. One entry per CDR3 protein results from TCRdb running MiXCR on the reads. Here the sample spans 200,000 to 250,000 distinct CDR3 sequences, over 20% being singletons. This clonotype turned up a few times. Its antigen is unidentified. The chain joins TRBV11-2 to TRBJ2-7; D not resolved. The receptor was derived from a human donor in good health (CMV status not recorded). Some clones in this sample may be carry-over from other donors' samples. The sample comprised CD8+ T cells from PBMCs. CDR3 coding DNA: TGTGCCAGCAGCTTAGATCCCCGCTACGAGCAGTACTTC. It translates to CASSLDPRYEQYF. The full variable domain, its missing parts supplied by reference TRBV11-2 and TRBJ2-7, is EAGVAQSPRYKIIEKRQSVAFWCNPISGHATLYWYQQILGQGPKLLIQFQNNGVVDDSQLPKDRFSAERLKGVDSTLKIQPAKLEDSAVYLCASSLDPRYEQYFGPGTRLTVT.